This T cell receptor (beta chain) was captured by sequencing in a study of shared T cell receptors in the human thymus. V trimming: 3 bases; J trimming: 6 bases; junction bases outside the gene matches: 7. Germline CDR1 SGHRS, CDR2 YFSETQ. The CDR3 is 14 residues long. Generated by immunoSEQ multiplex PCR, the TCRdb table keeps only in-frame clones and is missing some. This sample has hundreds of thousands of clones, with approximately 83% found just once. The data were also submitted as part of a second study, on human thymus T cells.

The TCR comes from a girl less than two years old with a congenital heart defect. The rearrangement joins TRBV5-1 to TRBJ1-2; 8 bases are shared with TRBD1. The source material was thymocytes. The CDR3 is CASSSVRGQNGYTF. The CDR3 DNA follows: TGCGCCAGCAGCTCGGTCAGGGGGCAAAATGGCTACACCTTC.